This T cell receptor (beta chain) was recorded in a study of early T cells in non-severe SARS-CoV-2 infection. Comment on this clonotype: Its cognate antigen is unknown.

Study observations and caveats: Matches to VDJdb favored anti-spike CD8 responses and missed private and CD4 specificities.

TCRdb fed the 5' RACE reads into MiXCR, producing one record per CDR3 protein. The sample holds about 50,000 distinct CDR3 sequences, 6% to 8% seen once. The CDR3 is 16 residues long. Germline CDR1 and CDR2: MNHNS and SASEGT. Trimming removed 1 base from V and 7 bases from J; junction bases left unmatched: 12. The TCR comes from an adult who was a healthcare worker with PCR-confirmed SARS-CoV-2 infection or an uninfected control (not recorded which). Sequences were derived from whole blood, sampled at baseline. This chain uses TRBV6-1 with TRBJ1-2, with 7 positions matching TRBD1. CDR3 loop: CASSEDQRGRLGGYTF. CDR3 coding DNA: TGTGCCAGCAGTGAAGACCAGAGGGGGCGCCTTGGTGGCTACACCTTC.